What follows is one T cell receptor beta chain and its context. Germline loops: CDR1 SGHRS, CDR2 YFSETQ. V lost 3 bases and J lost 4, with 14 bases in between. The CDR3 has 14 residues. The sample is drawn from a study of OX40 agonist ivuxolimab in advanced cancers. Overall study: An anti-OX40 (CD134) antibody with agonistic activity, ivuxolimab, was administered to patients. The dose-escalation cohort was roughly 83% male, with a mean age of about 60 years, ranging about 23 to 79.

Using immunoSEQ multiplex PCR, the repertoire was profiled, and TCRdb retains in-frame clones only, with some absent. The table has around 65,000 clones, 80% to 95% seen once. The material sequenced was CD4+ or CD8+ T cells sorted from blood, taken in a trial of the OX40 agonist ivuxolimab. This sequence originates from an adult with an advanced solid tumor such as melanoma, head and neck, liver or kidney cancer. The rearrangement joins TRBV5-1 to TRBJ2-7, with D unresolved. This chain's CDR3 is CASSSRTIDYEQYF. CDR3 sequence (DNA): TGCGCCAGCAGCTCCCGCACAATAGATTACGAGCAGTACTTC.